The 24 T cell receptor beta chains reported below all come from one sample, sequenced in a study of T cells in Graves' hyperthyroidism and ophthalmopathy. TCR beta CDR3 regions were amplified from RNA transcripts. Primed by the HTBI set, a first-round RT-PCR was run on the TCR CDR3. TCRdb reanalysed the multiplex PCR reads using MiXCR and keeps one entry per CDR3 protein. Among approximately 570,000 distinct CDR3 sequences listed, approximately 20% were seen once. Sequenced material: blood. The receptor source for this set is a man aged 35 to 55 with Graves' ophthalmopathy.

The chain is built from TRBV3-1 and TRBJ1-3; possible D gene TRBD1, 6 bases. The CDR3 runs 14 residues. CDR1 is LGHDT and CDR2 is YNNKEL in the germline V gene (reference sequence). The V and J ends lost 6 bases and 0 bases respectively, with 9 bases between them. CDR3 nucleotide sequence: TGTGCCAGCAGTACAGGGCTCTCTGGAAACACCATATATTTT. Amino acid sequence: CASSTGLSGNTIYF.

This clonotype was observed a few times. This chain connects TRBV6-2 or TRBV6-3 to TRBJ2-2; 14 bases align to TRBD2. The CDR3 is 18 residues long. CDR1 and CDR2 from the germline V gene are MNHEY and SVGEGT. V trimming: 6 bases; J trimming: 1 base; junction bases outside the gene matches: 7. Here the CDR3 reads CASRMTSGRAGNTGELFF. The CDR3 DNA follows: TGTGCCAGCAGGATGACTAGCGGGAGGGCTGGGAACACCGGGGAGCTGTTTTTT.

CDR3 in amino acids: CASSYGNTIYF. The CDR3 coding sequence is TGTGCCAGCAGTTACGGAAACACCATATATTTT. The V call is TRBV12-3 or TRBV12-4, the J call TRBJ1-3, with no clear D. The CDR3 covers 11 residues. V lost 4 bases, J lost 4 bases, and 2 bases lay in between.

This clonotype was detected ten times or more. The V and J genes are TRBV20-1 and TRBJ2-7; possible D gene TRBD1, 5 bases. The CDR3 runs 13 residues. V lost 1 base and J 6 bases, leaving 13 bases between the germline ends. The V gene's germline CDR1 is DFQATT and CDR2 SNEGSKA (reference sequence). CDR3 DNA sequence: TGCAGTGCTAGAGGCAGGGTCGGGTTCGAGCAGTACTTC. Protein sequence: CSARGRVGFEQYF.

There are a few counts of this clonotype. The CDR3 loop reads CSAYLTANYGYTF. CDR3 in DNA: TGCAGTGCTTATCTGACAGCGAACTATGGCTACACCTTC. The rearrangement uses TRBV20-1 and TRBJ1-2, with TRBD1 as a possible D gene (5 bases). Germline values: CDR1 DFQATT, CDR2 SNEGSKA (reference sequence). The CDR3 is 13 residues long. V lost 5 bases to trimming and J lost 2 bases, with 12 bases between them.

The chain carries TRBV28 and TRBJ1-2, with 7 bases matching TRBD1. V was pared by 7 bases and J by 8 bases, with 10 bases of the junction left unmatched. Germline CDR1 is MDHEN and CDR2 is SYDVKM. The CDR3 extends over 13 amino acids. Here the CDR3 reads CASTTTGAGGYTF. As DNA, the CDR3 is TGTGCCAGCACCACAACAGGGGCGGGAGGCTACACCTTC.

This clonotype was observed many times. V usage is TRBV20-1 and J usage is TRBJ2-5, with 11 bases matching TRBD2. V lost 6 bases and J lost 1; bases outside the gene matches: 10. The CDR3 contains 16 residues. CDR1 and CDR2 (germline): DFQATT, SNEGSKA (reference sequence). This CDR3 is CSATSWLAGGQETQYF. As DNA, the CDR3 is TGCAGTGCGACGTCTTGGCTAGCGGGGGGCCAAGAGACCCAGTACTTC.

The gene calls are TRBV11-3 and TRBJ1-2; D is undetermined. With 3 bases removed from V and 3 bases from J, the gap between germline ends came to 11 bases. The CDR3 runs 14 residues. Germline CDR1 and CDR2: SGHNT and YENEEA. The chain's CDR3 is CASSFSRLHYGYTF. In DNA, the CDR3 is TGTGCCAGCAGCTTTTCCAGGCTACACTATGGCTACACCTTC.

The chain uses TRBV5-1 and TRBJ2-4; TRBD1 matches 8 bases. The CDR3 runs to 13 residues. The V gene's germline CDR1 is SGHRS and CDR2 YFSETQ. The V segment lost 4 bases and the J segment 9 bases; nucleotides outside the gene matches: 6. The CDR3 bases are TGCGCCAGCAGCCCCGGACAGGGAGCCATTCAGTACTTC. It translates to CASSPGQGAIQYF.

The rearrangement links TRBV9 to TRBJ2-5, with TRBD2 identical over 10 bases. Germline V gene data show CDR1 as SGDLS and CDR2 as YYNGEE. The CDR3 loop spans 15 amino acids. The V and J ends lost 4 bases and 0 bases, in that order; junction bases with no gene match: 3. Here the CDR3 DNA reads TGTGCCAGCAGCTTTAGCGGGGGGTACCAAGAGACCCAGTACTTC. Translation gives CASSFSGGYQETQYF. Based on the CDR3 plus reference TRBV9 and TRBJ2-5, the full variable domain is DSGVTQTPKHLITATGQRVTLRCSPRSGDLSVYWYQQSLDQGLQFLIQYYNGEERAKGNILERFSAQQFPDLHSELNLSSLELGDSALYFCASSFSGGYQETQYFGPGTRLLVL.

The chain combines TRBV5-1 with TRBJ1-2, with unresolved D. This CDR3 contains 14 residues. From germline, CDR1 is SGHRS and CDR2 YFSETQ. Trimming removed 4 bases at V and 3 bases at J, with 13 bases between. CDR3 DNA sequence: TGCGCCAGCAGCCCCGAAGGATCCTACTATGGCTACACCTTC. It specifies CASSPEGSYYGYTF.

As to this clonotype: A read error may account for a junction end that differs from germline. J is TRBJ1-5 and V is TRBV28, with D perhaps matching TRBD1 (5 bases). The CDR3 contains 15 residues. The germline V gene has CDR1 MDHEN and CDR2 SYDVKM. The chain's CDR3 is CASSFGDWGNQPQHF. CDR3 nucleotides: TGTGCCAGCAGTTTCGGGGATTGGGGCAACCAGCCCCAGCATTTT. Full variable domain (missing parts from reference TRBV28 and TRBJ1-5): DVKVTQSSRYLVKRTGEKVFLECVQDMDHENMFWYRQDPGLGLRLIYFSYDVKMKEKGDIPEGYSVSREKKERFSLILESASTNQTSMYLCASSFGDWGNQPQHFGDGTRLSIL.

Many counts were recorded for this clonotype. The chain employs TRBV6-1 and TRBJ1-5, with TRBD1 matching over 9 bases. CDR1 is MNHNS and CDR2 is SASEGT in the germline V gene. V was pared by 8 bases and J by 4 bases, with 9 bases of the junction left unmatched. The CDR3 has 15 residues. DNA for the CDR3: TGTGCCAGCTGGACAGGGGAGTCGTGGAATCAGCCCCAGCATTTT. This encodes CASWTGESWNQPQHF.

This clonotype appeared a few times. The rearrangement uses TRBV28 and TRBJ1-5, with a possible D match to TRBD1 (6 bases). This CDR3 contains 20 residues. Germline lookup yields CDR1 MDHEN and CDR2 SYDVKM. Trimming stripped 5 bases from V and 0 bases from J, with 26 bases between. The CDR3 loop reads CASSPIRGWQGIYSNQPQHF. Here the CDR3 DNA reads TGTGCCAGCAGTCCTATTCGGGGCTGGCAGGGGATCTATAGCAATCAGCCCCAGCATTTT.

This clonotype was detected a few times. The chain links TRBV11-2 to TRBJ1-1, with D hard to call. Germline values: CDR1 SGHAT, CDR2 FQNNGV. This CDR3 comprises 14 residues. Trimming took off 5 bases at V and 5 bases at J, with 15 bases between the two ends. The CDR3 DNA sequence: TGTGCCAGCAGCCCATCAGACGCTGGGACTGAAGCTTTCTTT. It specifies CASSPSDAGTEAFF.

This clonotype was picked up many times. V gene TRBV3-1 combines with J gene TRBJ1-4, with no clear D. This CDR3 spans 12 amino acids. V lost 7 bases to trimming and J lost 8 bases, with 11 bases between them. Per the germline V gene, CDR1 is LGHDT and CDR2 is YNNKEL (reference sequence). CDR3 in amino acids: CASKDAWEKLFF. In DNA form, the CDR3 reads TGTGCCAGCAAGGATGCGTGGGAAAAACTGTTTTTT. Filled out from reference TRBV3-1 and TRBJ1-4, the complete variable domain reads DTAVSQTPKYLVTQMGNDKSIKCEQNLGHDTMYWYKQDSKKFLKIMFSYNNKELIINETVPNRFSPKSPDKAHLNLHINSLELGDSAVYFCASKDAWEKLFFGSGTQLSVL.

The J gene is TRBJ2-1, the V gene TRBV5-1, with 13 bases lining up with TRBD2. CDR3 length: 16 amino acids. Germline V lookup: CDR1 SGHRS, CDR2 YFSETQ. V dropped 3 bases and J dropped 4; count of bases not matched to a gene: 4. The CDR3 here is CASSSGTSGVYNEQFF. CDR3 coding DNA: TGCGCCAGCAGCTCGGGGACTAGCGGGGTTTACAATGAGCAGTTCTTC.

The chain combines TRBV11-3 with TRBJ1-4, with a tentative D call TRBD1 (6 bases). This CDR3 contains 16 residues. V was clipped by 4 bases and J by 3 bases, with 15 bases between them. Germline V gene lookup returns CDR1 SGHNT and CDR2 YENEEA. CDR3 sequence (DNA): TGTGCCAGCAGCTCGCCGAACAGGGCCCCTAATGAAAAACTGTTTTTT. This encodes CASSSPNRAPNEKLFF.

CDR3 region: CASSLQENQPQHF. The CDR3 nucleotides are TGTGCCAGCAGCTTACAGGAAAATCAGCCCCAGCATTTT. The rearrangement links TRBV13 to TRBJ1-5; D is unresolved. V shed 2 bases and J shed 4 bases, with 6 bases lying between them. Germline V CDR1 and CDR2: PRHDT, FYEKMQ (reference sequence). This CDR3 comprises 13 residues.

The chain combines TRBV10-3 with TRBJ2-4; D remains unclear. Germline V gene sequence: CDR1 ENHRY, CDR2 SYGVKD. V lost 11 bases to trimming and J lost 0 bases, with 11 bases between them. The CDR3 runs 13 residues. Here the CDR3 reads CASWYLAKNIQYF. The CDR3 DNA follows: TGTGCCTCCTGGTACCTAGCCAAAAACATTCAGTACTTC.

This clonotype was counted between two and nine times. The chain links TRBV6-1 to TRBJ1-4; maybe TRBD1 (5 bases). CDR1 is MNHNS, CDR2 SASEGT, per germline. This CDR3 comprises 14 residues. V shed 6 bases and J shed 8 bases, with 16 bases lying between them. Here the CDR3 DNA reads TGTGCCAGCAGCGCCCGGGGCCACTCCGAAAAACTGTTTTTT. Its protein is CASSARGHSEKLFF.

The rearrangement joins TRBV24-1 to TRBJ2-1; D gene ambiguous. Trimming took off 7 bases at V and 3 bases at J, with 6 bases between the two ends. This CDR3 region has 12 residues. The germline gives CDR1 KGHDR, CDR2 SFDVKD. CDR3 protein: CATRNDYNEQFF. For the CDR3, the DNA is TGTGCCACCAGGAACGACTACAATGAGCAGTTCTTC.

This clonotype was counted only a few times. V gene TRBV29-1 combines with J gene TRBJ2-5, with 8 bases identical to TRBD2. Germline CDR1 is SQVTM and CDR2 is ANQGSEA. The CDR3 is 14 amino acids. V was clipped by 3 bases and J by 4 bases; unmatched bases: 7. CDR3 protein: CSVDGGGRGETQYF. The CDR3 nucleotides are TGCAGCGTTGATGGCGGGGGGCGTGGAGAGACCCAGTACTTC.

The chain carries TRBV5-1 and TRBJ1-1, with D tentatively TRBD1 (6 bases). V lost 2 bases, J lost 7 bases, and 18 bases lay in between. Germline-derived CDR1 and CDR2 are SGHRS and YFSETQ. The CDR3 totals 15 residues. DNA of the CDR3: TGCGCCAGCAGCTTCGACGAAGGCAGGGGTGGTGAAGCTTTCTTT. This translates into CASSFDEGRGGEAFF. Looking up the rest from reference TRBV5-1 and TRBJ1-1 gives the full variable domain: KAGVTQTPRYLIKTRGQQVTLSCSPISGHRSVSWYQQTPGQGLQFLFEYFSETQRNKGNFPGRFSGRQFSNSRSEMNVSTLELGDSALYLCASSFDEGRGGEAFFGQGTRLTVV.